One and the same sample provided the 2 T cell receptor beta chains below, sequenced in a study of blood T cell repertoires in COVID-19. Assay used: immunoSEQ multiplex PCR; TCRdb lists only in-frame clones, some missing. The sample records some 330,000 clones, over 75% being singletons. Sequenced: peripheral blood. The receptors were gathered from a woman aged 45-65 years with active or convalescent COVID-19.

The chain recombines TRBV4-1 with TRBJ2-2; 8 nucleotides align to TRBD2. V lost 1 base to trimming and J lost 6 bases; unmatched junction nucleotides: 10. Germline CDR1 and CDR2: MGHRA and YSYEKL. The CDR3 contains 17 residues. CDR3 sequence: CASSQGVAGFVAGELFF. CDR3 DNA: TGCGCCAGCAGCCAAGGAGTAGCGGGATTTGTCGCCGGGGAGCTGTTTTTT.

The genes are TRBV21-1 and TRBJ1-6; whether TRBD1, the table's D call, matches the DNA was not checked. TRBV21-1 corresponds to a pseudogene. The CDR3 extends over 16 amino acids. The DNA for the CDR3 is TGTGCCAGCAGCAAAGATAGGGGCTCCTATAATTCACCCCTCCACTTT. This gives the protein CASSKDRGSYNSPLHF.